This T cell receptor (beta chain) originates from a study of CD8 T cells in Susac syndrome. Whole-study results and caveats: The authors found no clonal expansion in Susac syndrome CD4+ T cell repertoires. As the study acknowledged, the number of individuals in its TCR sequencing and HLA analysis was relatively small.

Sequencing of TCR beta was undertaken in CD8+ and CD4+ T cells derived from blood. Points on this clonotype: Its antigen is still unknown.

This CDR3 spans 15 amino acids. CDR1 DFQATT and CDR2 SNEGSKA come from the germline V gene (reference sequence). Trimming cost V 4 bases and J 4 bases, with 19 bases left between them. Reverse transcription of 0.5 to 1 ug RNA used random hexamers. TCRdb passed the immunoSEQ multiplex PCR reads through MiXCR, listing each CDR3 protein once. The data hold some 190,000 distinct CDR3 sequences, with over 90% observed a single time. The clonotype comes from a human donor with Susac syndrome. V is TRBV20-1 and J is TRBJ1-2, with a tentative D call TRBD1 (5 bases). Sequenced: CD4+ T cells from PBMCs. CDR3 loop: CSATSFGVGVYGYTF. CDR3 in DNA: TGCAGTGCTACATCATTCGGGGTGGGGGTCTATGGCTACACCTTC.